Below are 3 T cell receptor beta chains sequenced from a single sample in a study of CD8+ T cells in alopecia areata. cDNA serving as the sequencing template came from extracted, reverse transcribed RNA. Some clones are missing from TCRdb's copy, which holds only in-frame ones; the method was immunoSEQ multiplex PCR. This table holds roughly 140,000 clones, about four fifths found once. Treatment given: oral pan-JAK inhibitor, 5-10 mg twice daily. Sequenced material: CD8+ T cells sorted from blood, taken at week 4, from a patient treated with tofacitinib. Every receptor here comes from a human donor with alopecia areata.

This clone showed up just once. The V call is TRBV7-9, the J call TRBJ1-1, with D maybe TRBD1 (5 bases). The V gene lost 5 bases and the J gene lost 4 bases, with 20 bases spanning the gap. The CDR3 covers 16 residues. Germline values: CDR1 SEHNR, CDR2 FQNEAQ (reference sequence). The CDR3 loop is CASSPQPVGGSTEAFF. CDR3 nucleotides: TGTGCCAGCAGCCCGCAGCCTGTGGGGGGATCCACTGAAGCTTTCTTT.

This chain connects TRBV5-6 to TRBJ2-1; D possibly corresponds to TRBD1 (6 bases). V lost 3 bases to trimming and J lost 0 bases, with 10 bases between them. From germline, CDR1 is SGHDT and CDR2 YYEEEE. This CDR3 is 15 amino acids long. In DNA form, the CDR3 reads TGTGCCAGCAGCTCTGACAGGTACTCCTACAATGAGCAGTTCTTC. The encoded protein is CASSSDRYSYNEQFF.

The chain has TRBV2 and TRBJ2-7; tentatively, D is TRBD2 (6 bases). The CDR3 extends over 15 amino acids. The germline CDR1 and CDR2 sequences are SNHLY and FYNNEI. V was cut by 2 bases and J by 2 bases, with 13 bases left in between. Here the CDR3 reads CASSERGIRTYEQYF. The DNA for the CDR3 is TGTGCCAGCAGTGAACGGGGGATCAGGACCTACGAGCAGTACTTC.